This paragraph covers one T cell receptor (beta chain) sequence. Its matching antigen is unknown. Unique molecular identifiers were affixed to single, distinct cDNA molecules. TCRdb redid the calling of the 5' RACE reads with MiXCR, one entry per CDR3 protein. The data show 55,000 to 70,000 distinct CDR3 sequences, roughly 5.9% seen once. This sample was included in a study of early T cells in non-severe SARS-CoV-2 infection. The study, taken as a whole, reports: Private and CD4 specificities were missed by VDJdb matching, which favored anti-spike CD8 responses.

Germline V gives CDR1 ENHRY, CDR2 SYGVKD. Trimming took 6 bases from V and 3 from J, leaving 11 bases between them. This CDR3 is built from 13 residues. The sample comprised whole blood. The clonotype originates from an adult who was a healthcare worker with PCR-confirmed SARS-CoV-2 infection or an uninfected control (not recorded which). The chain recombines TRBV10-3 with TRBJ2-5, with D unresolved. CDR3 DNA: TGTGCCATCAGACCCCCCCTTGAAGAGACCCAGTACTTC. This gives the protein CAIRPPLEETQYF.